Shown below are 29 T cell receptor beta chains from a single sample sequenced in a study of CD8 T cells in Susac syndrome. RNA amounts of roughly 0.5 to 1 ug underwent reverse transcription with random hexamers. MiXCR, run by TCRdb on the immunoSEQ multiplex PCR reads, gives a single entry per CDR3 protein. This table has roughly 180,000 distinct CDR3 sequences, just under 95% appearing once. Sequenced sample: CD4+ T cells from PBMCs. Receptors were obtained from a human donor in good health.

This chain links TRBV6-2 or TRBV6-3 with TRBJ2-7; no reliable D call. V lost 0 bases and J lost 4, with 4 bases in between. The CDR3 has 12 amino acids. Germline CDR1 and CDR2: MNHEY and SVGEGT. This CDR3 is CASSYSSYEQYF. The CDR3 nucleotides are TGTGCCAGCAGTTACTCGAGTTACGAGCAGTACTTC.

This clonotype was picked up one time. The rearrangement links TRBV2 to TRBJ2-7, with 7 bases lining up with TRBD1. There are 13 residues in the CDR3. V shed 5 bases, J shed 2 bases, and the junction held 3 bases outside the gene matches. Germline values: CDR1 SNHLY, CDR2 FYNNEI. CDR3 in amino acids: CASSTGTAYEQYF. Written as DNA, the CDR3 is TGTGCCAGCAGTACCGGGACAGCCTACGAGCAGTACTTC.

The chain joins TRBV9 to TRBJ2-3; the D gene is possibly TRBD2 (6 bases). CDR1 SGDLS and CDR2 YYNGEE come from the germline V gene. This CDR3 has 15 amino acids. V was clipped by 3 bases and J by 6 bases, with 17 bases between them. The CDR3 protein is CASSAIPGTRDTQYF. The DNA of the CDR3 is TGTGCCAGCAGCGCTATACCGGGGACTCGCGATACGCAGTATTTT. Full variable domain (outside the CDR3, taken from reference TRBV9 and TRBJ2-3): DSGVTQTPKHLITATGQRVTLRCSPRSGDLSVYWYQQSLDQGLQFLIQYYNGEERAKGNILERFSAQQFPDLHSELNLSSLELGDSALYFCASSAIPGTRDTQYFGPGTRLTVL.

The rearrangement joins TRBV29-1 to TRBJ1-1; a weak D match, TRBD1 (5 bases). The CDR3 extends over 11 amino acids. Germline-derived CDR1 and CDR2 are SQVTM and ANQGSEA. Trimming took off 3 bases at V and 6 bases at J, with 8 bases between the two ends. DNA for the CDR3: TGCAGCGTTGAGCGGGGCCCTGAAGCTTTCTTT. Translation: CSVERGPEAFF.

The chain couples TRBV29-1 to TRBJ1-1; possible D gene TRBD1, 6 bases. Per the germline V gene, CDR1 is SQVTM and CDR2 is ANQGSEA. This CDR3 spans 12 amino acids. V lost 8 bases, J lost 2 bases, and 12 bases lay in between. CDR3 in amino acids: CSTTQGNTEAFF. The DNA of the CDR3 is TGCAGCACTACACAGGGAAACACTGAAGCTTTCTTT.

The rearrangement joins TRBV29-1 to TRBJ1-2; D is ambiguous. CDR3 length: 14 amino acids. Trimming shortened V by 7 bases and J by 0 bases, and 15 bases separated the two germline ends. Germline CDR1 reads SQVTM; CDR2 reads ANQGSEA. The CDR3 nucleotides are TGCAGCGCCAGGTTATTGGCATCTAACTATGGCTACACCTTC. This codes for CSARLLASNYGYTF.

V and J are TRBV20-1 and TRBJ2-6, with D possibly being TRBD1 (6 bases). Trimming cost V 5 bases and J 4 bases, with 12 bases left between them. In germline, CDR1 is DFQATT, CDR2 SNEGSKA (reference sequence). The CDR3 length is 14 residues. CDR3 region: CSAETGKGANVLTF. The DNA of the CDR3 is TGCAGTGCTGAAACAGGGAAAGGGGCCAACGTCCTGACTTTC.

This chain connects TRBV28 to TRBJ1-1; unclear D gene. Germline CDR1 and CDR2: MDHEN and SYDVKM. Trimming stripped 3 bases from V and 0 bases from J, with 8 bases between. The CDR3 is 14 amino acids. The CDR3 protein is CASSFQVLNTEAFF. CDR3 DNA: TGTGCCAGCAGTTTTCAAGTTCTGAACACTGAAGCTTTCTTT.

This chain uses TRBV2 with TRBJ2-1; D gene ambiguous. Deletions cut 2 bases from V and 7 bases from J, with 3 bases between. The V gene's germline CDR1 is SNHLY and CDR2 FYNNEI. There are 11 residues in the CDR3. In DNA, the CDR3 is TGTGCCAGCAGTGAATTGAATGAGCAGTTCTTC. It codes for CASSELNEQFF.

This chain connects TRBV7-2 to TRBJ2-1; a possible D gene is TRBD1 (6 bases). Trimming took 4 bases from V and 8 from J, leaving 12 bases between them. CDR1 is SGHTA, CDR2 FQGNSA, per germline. The CDR3 has 13 amino acids. The DNA for the CDR3 is TGTGCCAGCAGCTCAACAGGGATTGATGAGCAGTTCTTC. Amino acids: CASSSTGIDEQFF.

V usage is TRBV20-1 and J usage is TRBJ2-3; TRBD2 aligns across 8 bases. J gave up 5 bases and V 3 bases, and 10 bases lay outside the gene matches. The CDR3 runs to 15 residues. Germline lookup yields CDR1 DFQATT and CDR2 SNEGSKA (reference sequence). The CDR3 nucleotides are TGCAGTGCTAGCACAGCGGGAGCCTTGAGAGATACGCAGTATTTT. Translation: CSASTAGALRDTQYF.

The chain couples TRBV20-1 to TRBJ2-1, with D uncertain. CDR3 length: 15 amino acids. Looked up from germline, CDR1 is DFQATT and CDR2 is SNEGSKA (reference sequence). V was pared by 0 bases and J by 0 bases, with 9 bases between. The DNA for the CDR3 is TGCAGTGCTAGAGATCGGCTAGTCTCCTACAATGAGCAGTTCTTC. Its protein product is CSARDRLVSYNEQFF.

The rearrangement links TRBV29-1 to TRBJ1-1; the D gene is possibly TRBD1 (6 bases). Trimming took off 6 bases at V and 6 bases at J, with 14 bases between the two ends. This CDR3 has 12 residues. The germline gives CDR1 SQVTM, CDR2 ANQGSEA. CDR3 DNA: TGCAGCGTAGACAGGAGGGGGGCTGAAGCTTTCTTT. As protein: CSVDRRGAEAFF.

The genes are TRBV29-1 and TRBJ2-3; either TRBD1 or TRBD2 may fit D (5 bases each). The CDR3 contains 14 residues. V gave up 3 bases and J gave up 0 bases, with 10 bases separating them. Germline-derived CDR1 and CDR2 are SQVTM and ANQGSEA. Here the CDR3 reads CSVEGDSSTDTQYF. As DNA, the CDR3 is TGCAGCGTTGAGGGGGATTCTAGCACAGATACGCAGTATTTT.

The genes are TRBV4-2 and TRBJ2-1; a weak D match, TRBD1 (5 bases). Trimming stripped 1 base from V and 5 bases from J, with 12 bases between. The CDR3 loop spans 15 amino acids. CDR1 LGHNA and CDR2 YNFKEQ come from the germline V gene. CDR3 nucleotide sequence: TGTGCCAGCAGCCAAGCGGACACTCTCGACAATGAGCAGTTCTTC. It encodes CASSQADTLDNEQFF.

The genes are TRBV5-6 and TRBJ2-1; 8 bases fit TRBD2. Germline values: CDR1 SGHDT, CDR2 YYEEEE. This CDR3 spans 15 amino acids. V dropped 4 bases and J dropped 6; count of bases not matched to a gene: 9. CDR3 region: CASSLAGLTTNEQFF. The CDR3 DNA is TGTGCCAGCAGCCTAGCGGGCCTTACGACCAATGAGCAGTTCTTC. The whole variable domain, remainder taken from reference TRBV5-6 and TRBJ2-1, is DAGVTQSPTHLIKTRGQQVTLRCSPKSGHDTVSWYQQALGQGPQFIFQYYEEEERQRGNFPDRFSGHQFPNYSSELNVNALLLGDSALYLCASSLAGLTTNEQFFGPGTRLTVL.

The chain recombines TRBV7-3 with TRBJ2-3, with TRBD2 identical over 9 bases. J gave up 2 bases and V 5 bases, and 2 bases lay outside the gene matches. The CDR3 spans 14 residues. CDR1 is SGHTA, CDR2 FQGTGA, per germline. Written as DNA, the CDR3 is TGTGCCAGCAGCGCTAGCGGGACCACAGATACGCAGTATTTT. This translates into CASSASGTTDTQYF.

The CDR3 nucleotides are TGTGCCAGCAGACTAGCGAATACAGATACGCAGTATTTT. Protein product: CASRLANTDTQYF. The chain carries TRBV6-6 and TRBJ2-3; 7 bases align to TRBD2. This CDR3 is 13 amino acids long. The ends lost 6 bases at V and 3 bases at J; junction bases unmatched: 3. Germline CDR1 is MNHNY and CDR2 is SVGAGI (reference sequence).

V is TRBV9 and J is TRBJ2-7, with D unclear. The CDR3 has 15 residues. The V and J ends lost 0 bases and 7 bases respectively, with 17 bases between them. CDR1 and CDR2 from the germline V gene are SGDLS and YYNGEE. The chain's CDR3 is CASSVDPQRVWEQYF. The DNA for the CDR3 is TGTGCCAGCAGCGTAGACCCACAACGAGTGTGGGAGCAGTACTTC.

This chain joins TRBV6-2 or TRBV6-3 and TRBJ2-1, with 7 nucleotides matching TRBD2. Looked up from germline, CDR1 is MNHEY and CDR2 is SVGEGT. The CDR3 sequence is 15 residues long. V shed 0 bases and J 7 bases; nucleotides not matched to a gene: 6. CDR3 in DNA: TGTGCCAGCAGTTACTCGGCGGGGAGGGTGAATGAGCAGTTCTTC. It is translated as CASSYSAGRVNEQFF.

The chain recombines TRBV28 with TRBJ2-5; 10 nucleotides line up with TRBD1. This CDR3 has 15 residues. V gave up 5 bases and J gave up 5 bases; unmatched junction bases: 8. Germline loops: CDR1 MDHEN, CDR2 SYDVKM. DNA of the CDR3: TGTGCCAGCAGTGCCCGGGACAGGGGATCTGAGACCCAGTACTTC. As protein: CASSARDRGSETQYF. The full variable domain, its missing parts supplied by reference TRBV28 and TRBJ2-5, is DVKVTQSSRYLVKRTGEKVFLECVQDMDHENMFWYRQDPGLGLRLIYFSYDVKMKEKGDIPEGYSVSREKKERFSLILESASTNQTSMYLCASSARDRGSETQYFGPGTRLLVL.

The genes are TRBV19 and TRBJ1-1; D gene ambiguous. This CDR3 region has 13 residues. V was trimmed by 7 bases and J by 0 bases, leaving 9 bases between them. Per the germline V gene, CDR1 is LNHDA and CDR2 is SQIVND (reference sequence). The CDR3 here is CASTSEMNTEAFF. CDR3 in DNA: TGTGCCAGTACCTCAGAAATGAACACTGAAGCTTTCTTT.

J is TRBJ2-5 and V is TRBV20-1; 11 bases align to TRBD2. CDR3 length: 17 residues. The V segment lost 4 bases and the J segment 5 bases; nucleotides outside the gene matches: 15. Germline CDR1 DFQATT, CDR2 SNEGSKA (reference sequence). The CDR3 sequence is CSATHVLAGGPGETQYF. The CDR3 nucleotides read TGCAGTGCTACCCATGTCCTAGCGGGAGGCCCAGGGGAGACCCAGTACTTC.

The chain carries TRBV20-1 and TRBJ2-1; perhaps TRBD2 as D (6 bases). Trimming pared 3 bases from V and 7 bases from J, leaving 16 bases between. The germline V gene has CDR1 DFQATT and CDR2 SNEGSKA (reference sequence). The CDR3 loop spans 14 amino acids. The DNA of the CDR3 is TGCAGTGCTAGTCCTCGGAGGGGAAGAAATGAGCAGTTCTTC. Amino acids: CSASPRRGRNEQFF.

This chain connects TRBV4-3 to TRBJ1-2; D may be TRBD1 (6 bases). V was trimmed by 0 bases and J by 0 bases, leaving 11 bases between them. Germline CDR1 reads LGHNA; CDR2 reads YSLEER. The CDR3 contains 16 residues. As DNA, the CDR3 is TGCGCCAGCAGCCAAGACGGACAGCGACCTAACTATGGCTACACCTTC. Its protein is CASSQDGQRPNYGYTF.

This chain uses TRBV9 with TRBJ1-2, with 7 bases lining up with TRBD1. Germline CDR1 is SGDLS and CDR2 is YYNGEE. With 4 bases clipped from V and 4 bases from J, the junction kept 7 bases outside the gene matches. This CDR3 is 14 amino acids long. Written as DNA, the CDR3 is TGTGCCAGCAGCCGTCAAGACAGGGCCTATGGCTACACCTTC. It encodes CASSRQDRAYGYTF.

The rearrangement links TRBV18 to TRBJ2-5; TRBD2 matches 8 bases. Germline loops: CDR1 KGHSH, CDR2 LQKENI. The CDR3 contains 15 residues. Losses at the gene ends were 3 bases for V and 5 bases for J; bases not matched to a gene: 8. The CDR3: CASSPHREGGETQYF. CDR3 sequence (DNA): TGTGCCAGCTCACCGCATCGGGAGGGCGGGGAGACCCAGTACTTC.

The genes are TRBV29-1 and TRBJ2-2; D ambiguous. V dropped 4 bases and J dropped 0 bases, with 15 bases sitting between them. The length of the CDR3 is 16 residues. Germline V gives CDR1 SQVTM, CDR2 ANQGSEA. The CDR3 loop reads CSVAEAHRSNTGELFF. The CDR3 DNA reads as TGCAGCGTTGCGGAAGCGCATAGATCGAACACCGGGGAGCTGTTTTTT.

The chain combines TRBV19 with TRBJ1-5; TRBD1 agrees at 8 bases. The germline gives CDR1 LNHDA, CDR2 SQIVND (reference sequence). Trimming removed 7 bases from V and 1 base from J; junction bases left unmatched: 9. The CDR3 is 16 amino acids. CDR3 coding DNA: TGTGCCAGTAATACTCGGACAGGGCCGAGCAATCAGCCCCAGCATTTT. Translating it yields CASNTRTGPSNQPQHF. Looking up the rest from reference TRBV19 and TRBJ1-5 gives the full variable domain: DGGITQSPKYLFRKEGQNVTLSCEQNLNHDAMYWYRQDPGQGLRLIYYSQIVNDFQKGDIAEGYSVSREKKESFPLTVTSAQKNPTAFYLCASNTRTGPSNQPQHFGDGTRLSIL.